The 10 T cell receptor beta chains reported below all come from one sample, sequenced in a study of T cells after yellow fever vaccination. TCRdb recomputed calls from the 5' RACE reads with MiXCR, one row per CDR3 protein. The sample has about 260,000 distinct CDR3 sequences; 10% to 15% are singletons. This sample comprised CD4+ T cells sorted from PBMCs, obtained 45 days after the yellow fever booster vaccination. These TCRs come from a man aged 30 to 39 who received the YFV17D yellow fever vaccine.

This clonotype was counted a few times. The rearrangement joins TRBV7-3 to TRBJ2-1, with D hard to call. CDR3 length equals 15 residues. The V end lost 4 bases, the J end lost 0 bases, and 10 bases lay between the germline ends. CDR1 and CDR2 from the germline V gene are SGHTA and FQGTGA. The CDR3 sequence: CASSYALASYNEQFF. The DNA of the CDR3 is TGTGCCAGCAGCTATGCCCTTGCCTCCTACAATGAGCAGTTCTTC.

The chain couples TRBV4-3 to TRBJ2-7, with D perhaps assigned TRBD1 or TRBD2 (5 bases each). The germline V gene encodes CDR1 LGHNA and CDR2 YSLEER. Trimming cost V 5 bases and J 0 bases, with 14 bases left between them. The CDR3 spans 15 residues. In DNA form, the CDR3 reads TGCGCCAGCAGCGAAGCCGGGACCCGCTCCTACGAGCAGTACTTC. Its protein is CASSEAGTRSYEQYF.

This clonotype was observed a handful of times. CDR3: CASTFGTGSNEQFF. As DNA, the CDR3 is TGTGCCAGCACCTTCGGGACAGGGAGTAATGAGCAGTTCTTC. The chain recombines TRBV7-2 with TRBJ2-1, with 9 bases identical to TRBD1. The CDR3 extends over 14 amino acids. V lost 7 bases and J lost 7; bases outside the gene matches: 8. Germline V gives CDR1 SGHTA, CDR2 FQGNSA.

This clonotype has a handful of counts. V and J are TRBV7-2 and TRBJ2-3; TRBD1 aligns across 10 bases. The length of the CDR3 is 14 residues. Germline CDR1 SGHTA, CDR2 FQGNSA. V lost 5 bases and J lost 5; bases outside the gene matches: 4. This chain's CDR3 is CASSRTGGKDTQYF. The CDR3 DNA is TGTGCCAGCAGCCGGACAGGGGGTAAAGATACGCAGTATTTT.

This clonotype was seen more than once but under ten times. The chain couples TRBV20-1 to TRBJ1-1, with D tentatively TRBD1 (6 bases). The CDR3 length is 14 residues. In germline, CDR1 is DFQATT, CDR2 SNEGSKA (reference sequence). Trimming took 1 base from V and 0 from J, leaving 9 bases between them. The CDR3 bases are TGCAGTGCTAGAGCGGGACACATGAACACTGAAGCTTTCTTT. Its translation is CSARAGHMNTEAFF.

The rearrangement uses TRBV7-3 and TRBJ2-2, with 9 bases that match TRBD1. CDR1 and CDR2 from the germline V gene are SGHTA and FQGTGA. The V segment lost 5 bases and the J segment 6 bases; nucleotides outside the gene matches: 4. The CDR3 is 14 amino acids. CDR3 coding DNA: TGTGCCAGCAGCAGGGACAGGGCGGCCGGGGAGCTGTTTTTT. Residues: CASSRDRAAGELFF.

A few counts support this clonotype. V gene TRBV7-9 combines with J gene TRBJ2-5; 9 positions agree with TRBD1. The CDR3 contains 15 residues. With 3 bases clipped from V and 4 bases from J, the junction kept 6 bases outside the gene matches. Germline assignment: CDR1 SEHNR and CDR2 FQNEAQ (reference sequence). The CDR3 region is CASSLLPGQGETQYF. The CDR3 coding sequence is TGTGCCAGCAGCTTGCTACCGGGACAGGGAGAGACCCAGTACTTC.

This clonotype was recorded only once. This chain uses TRBV7-2 with TRBJ2-2, with 12 bases that match TRBD2. The germline V gene has CDR1 SGHTA and CDR2 FQGNSA. The V and J ends lost 3 bases and 5 bases, in that order; junction bases with no gene match: 7. The CDR3 length is 17 residues. CDR3 bases: TGTGCCAGCAGCTTCACACTCGGACTAGCGGGAACCGGGGAGCTGTTTTTT. It specifies CASSFTLGLAGTGELFF.

This clonotype was found a few times. This sequence joins TRBV6-1 and TRBJ1-5; the D gene is possibly TRBD1 (6 bases). With 5 bases removed from V and 0 bases from J, the gap between germline ends came to 14 bases. Germline assignment: CDR1 MNHNS and CDR2 SASEGT. This CDR3 region has 16 residues. CDR3: CASSRGGPYSNQPQHF. The CDR3 DNA reads TGTGCCAGCAGTAGGGGGGGGCCCTATAGCAATCAGCCCCAGCATTTT.

This clonotype has a count of ten or more. This chain joins TRBV5-1 and TRBJ1-1; unclear D gene. V was cut by 0 bases and J by 1 base, with 4 bases left in between. The CDR3 contains 13 residues. Germline values: CDR1 SGHRS, CDR2 YFSETQ. CDR3 DNA: TGCGCCAGCAGCTTGGAACAGAACACTGAAGCTTTCTTT. It yields the protein CASSLEQNTEAFF.